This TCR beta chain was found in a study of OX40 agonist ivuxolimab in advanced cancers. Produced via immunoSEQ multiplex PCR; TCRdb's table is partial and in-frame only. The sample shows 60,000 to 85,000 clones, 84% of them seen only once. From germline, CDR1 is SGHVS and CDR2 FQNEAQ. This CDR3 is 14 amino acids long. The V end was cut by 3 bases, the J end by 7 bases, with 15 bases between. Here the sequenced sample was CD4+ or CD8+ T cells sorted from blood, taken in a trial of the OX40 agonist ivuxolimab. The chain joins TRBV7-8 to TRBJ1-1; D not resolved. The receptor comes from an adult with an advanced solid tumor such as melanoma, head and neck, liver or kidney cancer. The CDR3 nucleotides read TGTGCCAGCAGCTTGACCGACTCGAACCTTGAAGCTTTCTTT. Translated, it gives CASSLTDSNLEAFF.